This T cell receptor beta chain was found in a study of blood T cell repertoires in COVID-19. In the study overall: COVID-19 samples from acute and convalescent phases originated in the United States, Italy and Spain. Sources were T cells, B-cell-depleted T cells, or PBMCs; the material itself was cDNA or gDNA.

Methods used by the authors: Estimated nucleated cell counts came from reference gene primer amplification. Repertoires were generated with immunoSEQ multiplex PCR, while TCRdb's copy carries only in-frame clones and drops some. D and trimming come from the DNA, and the V and J calls and clone size come from that table. The sample shows 180,000 or so clones, 85% to 90% of them seen only once. Between the trimmed V and J ends, which lost 1 base and 3 bases, there was a span of 3 bases. Germline V gene data show CDR1 as SGHDN and CDR2 as FVKESK. The CDR3 has 12 amino acids. What was sequenced was peripheral blood. The V call is TRBV14, the J call TRBJ2-5, with D unclear. This TCR derives from a man aged 45-65 years with acute or convalescent COVID-19. The CDR3 DNA follows: TGTGCCAGCAGCCAAGTCGAAGAGACCCAGTACTTC. It is translated as CASSQVEETQYF.